Sequencing of this T cell receptor beta chain was carried out in a study of beta chain features in type 1 diabetes. The study reverse transcribed the entire isolated RNA, so it sequenced expressed TCRB transcripts. Clones were sequenced by immunoSEQ multiplex PCR, and TCRdb holds only the in-frame ones, with some missing. In the table there are fewer than 900,000 clones, roughly 17% of which are singletons. The CDR3 is made up of 17 amino acids. J gave up 8 bases and V 0 bases, and 13 bases lay outside the gene matches. CDR1 and CDR2 (germline): SGDLS, YYNGEE. This clone came up a few times. Material for sequencing was naive CD4+ T cells from blood. The receptor comes from a young woman in good health. This sequence joins TRBV9 and TRBJ2-1; 8 bases agree with TRBD2. The CDR3 DNA reads as TGTGCCAGCAGCGTAGGGGGTAGCGGGGACTCCCGTTATGAGCAGTTCTTC. It translates to CASSVGGSGDSRYEQFF. Full variable domain (rest looked up from reference TRBV9 and TRBJ2-1): DSGVTQTPKHLITATGQRVTLRCSPRSGDLSVYWYQQSLDQGLQFLIQYYNGEERAKGNILERFSAQQFPDLHSELNLSSLELGDSALYFCASSVGGSGDSRYEQFFGPGTRLTVL.